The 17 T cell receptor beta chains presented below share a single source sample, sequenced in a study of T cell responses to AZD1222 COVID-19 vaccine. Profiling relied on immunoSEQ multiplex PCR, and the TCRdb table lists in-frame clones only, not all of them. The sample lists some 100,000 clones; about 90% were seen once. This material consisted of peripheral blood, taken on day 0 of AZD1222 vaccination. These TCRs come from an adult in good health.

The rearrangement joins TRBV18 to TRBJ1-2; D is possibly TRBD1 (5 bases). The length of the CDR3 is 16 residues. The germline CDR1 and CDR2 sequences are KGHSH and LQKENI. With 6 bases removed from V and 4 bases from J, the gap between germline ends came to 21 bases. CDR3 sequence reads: CASSRNPPGGGYGYTF. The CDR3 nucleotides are TGTGCCAGCTCGAGGAATCCGCCCGGGGGAGGCTATGGCTACACCTTC.

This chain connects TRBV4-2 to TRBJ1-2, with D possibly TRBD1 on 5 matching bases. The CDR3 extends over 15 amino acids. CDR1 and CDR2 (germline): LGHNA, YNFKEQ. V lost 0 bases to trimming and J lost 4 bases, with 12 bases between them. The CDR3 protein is CASSQDRGGSYGYTF. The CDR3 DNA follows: TGTGCCAGCAGCCAAGATCGTGGGGGAAGCTATGGCTACACCTTC.

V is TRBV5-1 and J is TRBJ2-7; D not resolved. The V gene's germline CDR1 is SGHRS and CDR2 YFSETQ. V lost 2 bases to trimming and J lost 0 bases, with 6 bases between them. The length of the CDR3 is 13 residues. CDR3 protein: CASSFSSSYEQYF. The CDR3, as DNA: TGCGCCAGCAGCTTCTCTAGCTCCTACGAGCAGTACTTC.

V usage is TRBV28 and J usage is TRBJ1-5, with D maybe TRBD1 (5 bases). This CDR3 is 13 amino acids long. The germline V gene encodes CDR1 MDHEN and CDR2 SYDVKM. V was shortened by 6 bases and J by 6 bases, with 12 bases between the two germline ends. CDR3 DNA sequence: TGTGCCAGCAGACCAGGGTTTATTCAGCCCCAGCATTTT. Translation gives CASRPGFIQPQHF.

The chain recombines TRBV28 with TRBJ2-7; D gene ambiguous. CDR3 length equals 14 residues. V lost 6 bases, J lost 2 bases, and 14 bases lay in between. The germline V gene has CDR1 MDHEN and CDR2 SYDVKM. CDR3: CASSYTLVAYEQYF. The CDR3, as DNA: TGTGCCAGCAGCTACACCCTAGTGGCCTACGAGCAGTACTTC.

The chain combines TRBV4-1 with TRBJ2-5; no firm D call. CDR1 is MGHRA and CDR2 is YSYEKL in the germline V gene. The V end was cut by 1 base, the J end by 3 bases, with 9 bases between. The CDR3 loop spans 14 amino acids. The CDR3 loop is CASSQGRVKETQYF. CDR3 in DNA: TGCGCCAGCAGCCAAGGAAGGGTTAAAGAGACCCAGTACTTC.

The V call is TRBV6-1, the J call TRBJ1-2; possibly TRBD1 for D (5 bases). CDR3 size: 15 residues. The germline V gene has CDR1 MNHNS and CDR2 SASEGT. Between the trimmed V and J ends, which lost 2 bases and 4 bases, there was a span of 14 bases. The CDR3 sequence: CASSERVGAGYGYTF. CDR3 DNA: TGTGCCAGCAGTGAAAGGGTAGGGGCTGGCTATGGCTACACCTTC.

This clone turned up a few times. CDR3 amino acids: CASSFTYRANTEAFF. CDR3 bases: TGTGCCAGCAGTTTCACATACAGGGCGAACACTGAAGCTTTCTTT. The rearrangement joins TRBV6-2 or TRBV6-3 to TRBJ1-1, with D perhaps matching TRBD1 (6 bases). Germline V gene sequence: CDR1 MNHEY, CDR2 SVGEGT. V was cut by 4 bases and J by 1 base, with 13 bases left in between. The CDR3 length is 15 residues.

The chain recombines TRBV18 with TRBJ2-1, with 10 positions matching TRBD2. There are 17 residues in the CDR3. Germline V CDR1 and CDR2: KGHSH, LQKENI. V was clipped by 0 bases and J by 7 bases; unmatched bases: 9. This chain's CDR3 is CASSPPESSGRYNEQFF. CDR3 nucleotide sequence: TGTGCCAGCTCACCACCGGAGTCTAGCGGGAGATATAATGAGCAGTTCTTC.

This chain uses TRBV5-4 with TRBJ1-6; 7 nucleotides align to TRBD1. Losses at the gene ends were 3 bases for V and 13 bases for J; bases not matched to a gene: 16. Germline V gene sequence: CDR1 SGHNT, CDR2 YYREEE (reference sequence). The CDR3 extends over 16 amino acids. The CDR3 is CASSSAGTASHGPLHF. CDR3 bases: TGTGCCAGCAGCTCCGCGGGGACAGCCTCCCATGGTCCCCTCCACTTT.

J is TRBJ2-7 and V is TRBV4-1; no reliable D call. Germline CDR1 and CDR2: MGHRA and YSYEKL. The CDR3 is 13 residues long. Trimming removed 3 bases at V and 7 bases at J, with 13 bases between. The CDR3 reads CASSHGVEGEQYF. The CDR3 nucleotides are TGCGCCAGCAGCCACGGCGTTGAAGGGGAGCAGTACTTC.

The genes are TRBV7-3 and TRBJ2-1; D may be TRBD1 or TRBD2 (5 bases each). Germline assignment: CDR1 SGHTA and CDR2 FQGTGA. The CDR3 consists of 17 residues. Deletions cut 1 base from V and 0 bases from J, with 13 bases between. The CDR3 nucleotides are TGTGCCAGCAGCTTAAATCCCGGGACCGGCTCCTACAATGAGCAGTTCTTC. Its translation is CASSLNPGTGSYNEQFF.

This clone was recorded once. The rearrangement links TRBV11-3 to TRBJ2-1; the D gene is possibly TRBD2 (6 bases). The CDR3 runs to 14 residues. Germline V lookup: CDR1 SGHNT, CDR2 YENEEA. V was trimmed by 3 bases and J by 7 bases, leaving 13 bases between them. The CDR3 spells CASSFTSRPNEQFF. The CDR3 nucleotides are TGTGCCAGCAGCTTTACTAGCCGCCCTAATGAGCAGTTCTTC.

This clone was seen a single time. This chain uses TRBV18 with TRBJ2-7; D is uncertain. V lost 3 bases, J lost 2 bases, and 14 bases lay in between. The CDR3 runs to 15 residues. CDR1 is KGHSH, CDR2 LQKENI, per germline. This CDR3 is CASSPPDSFPYEQYF. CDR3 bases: TGTGCCAGCTCACCCCCCGACTCCTTCCCCTACGAGCAGTACTTC.

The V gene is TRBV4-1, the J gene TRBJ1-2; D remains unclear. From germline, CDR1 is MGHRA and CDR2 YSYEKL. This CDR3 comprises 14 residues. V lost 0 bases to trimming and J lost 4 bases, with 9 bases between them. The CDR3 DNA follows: TGCGCCAGCAGCCAAGAGGAGAGCTTCTATGGCTACACCTTC. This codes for CASSQEESFYGYTF.

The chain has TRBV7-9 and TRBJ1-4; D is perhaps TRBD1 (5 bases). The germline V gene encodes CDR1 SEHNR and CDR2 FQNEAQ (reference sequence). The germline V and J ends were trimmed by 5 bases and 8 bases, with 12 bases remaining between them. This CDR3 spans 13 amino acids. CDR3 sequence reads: CASSPQGGEKLFF. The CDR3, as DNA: TGTGCCAGCAGCCCCCAGGGAGGGGAAAAACTGTTTTTT.

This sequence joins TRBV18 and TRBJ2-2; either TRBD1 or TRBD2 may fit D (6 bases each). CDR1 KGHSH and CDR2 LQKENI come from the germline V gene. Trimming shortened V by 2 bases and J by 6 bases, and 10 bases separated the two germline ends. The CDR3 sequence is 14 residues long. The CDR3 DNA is TGTGCCAGCTCACCAGGGGGGACACCCGGGGAGCTGTTTTTT. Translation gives CASSPGGTPGELFF.